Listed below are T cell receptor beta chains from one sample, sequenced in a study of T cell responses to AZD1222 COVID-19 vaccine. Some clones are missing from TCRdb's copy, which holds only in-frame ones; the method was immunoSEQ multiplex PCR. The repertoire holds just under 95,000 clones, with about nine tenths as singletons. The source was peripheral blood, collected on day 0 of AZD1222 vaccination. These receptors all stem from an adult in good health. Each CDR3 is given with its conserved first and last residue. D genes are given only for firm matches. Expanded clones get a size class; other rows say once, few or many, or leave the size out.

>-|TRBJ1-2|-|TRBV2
CASRETANYGYTF
TGTGCCAGCAGGGAGACAGCTAACTATGGCTACACCTTC
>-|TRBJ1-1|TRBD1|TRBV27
CASRDRGMNTEAFF
TGTGCCAGCAGGGACAGGGGTATGAACACTGAAGCTTTCTTT
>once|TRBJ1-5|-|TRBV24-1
CAPRCVQPQHF
TGTGCCCCCCGTTGCGTCCAGCCCCAGCATTTT
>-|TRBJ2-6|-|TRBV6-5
CASSSSFSGANVLTF
TGTGCCAGCAGCTCAAGTTTCTCTGGGGCCAACGTCCTGACTTTC
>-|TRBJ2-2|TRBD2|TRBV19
CASSISGTSMAGELFF
TGTGCCAGTAGTATTAGTGGGACTAGCATGGCCGGGGAGCTGTTTTTT
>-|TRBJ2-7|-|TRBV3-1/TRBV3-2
CASSQINYEQYF
TGTGCCAGCAGCCAAATAAACTACGAGCAGTACTTC
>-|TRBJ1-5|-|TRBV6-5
CATLMGVDQPQHF
TGTGCCACCCTTATGGGGGTAGATCAGCCCCAGCATTTT
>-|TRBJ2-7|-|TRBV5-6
CASSLRRGFNEQYF
TGTGCCAGCAGCTTGAGGAGGGGGTTCAACGAGCAGTACTTC
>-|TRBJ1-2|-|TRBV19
CASRSLGEGSIYGYTF
TGTGCCAGTAGATCTTTAGGGGAGGGATCGATCTATGGCTACACCTTC
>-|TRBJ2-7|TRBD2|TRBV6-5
CASKYLAGGNEQYF
TGTGCCAGCAAATACCTAGCGGGGGGGAACGAGCAGTACTTC
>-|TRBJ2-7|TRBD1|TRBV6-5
CASSPRTGGYEQYF
TGTGCCAGCAGCCCCCGGACAGGGGGCTACGAGCAGTACTTC
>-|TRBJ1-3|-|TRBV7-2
CASSLAAVGNTIYF
TGTGCCAGCAGCTTAGCGGCCGTTGGAAACACCATATATTTT
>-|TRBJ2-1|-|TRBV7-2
CASRGGGVNEQFF
TGTGCCAGCAGAGGAGGCGGGGTCAATGAGCAGTTCTTC
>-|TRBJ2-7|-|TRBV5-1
CASSLLRDIVIYEQYF
TGCGCCAGCAGCTTGCTCCGGGACATCGTAATCTACGAGCAGTACTTC
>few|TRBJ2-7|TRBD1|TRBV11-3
CASSSGQGVYEQYF
TGTGCCAGCAGCTCGGGACAGGGAGTCTACGAGCAGTACTTC
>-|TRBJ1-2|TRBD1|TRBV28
CASSNAGGWNNYGYTF
TGTGCCAGCAGTAACGCAGGGGGCTGGAATAACTATGGCTACACCTTC
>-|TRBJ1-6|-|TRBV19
CAAGQANSPLHF
TGTGCGGCAGGGCAGGCAAATTCACCCCTCCACTTT
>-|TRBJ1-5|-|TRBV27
CASRPTGGDLSNQPQHF
TGTGCCAGCAGACCAACCGGGGGGGACCTTAGCAATCAGCCCCAGCATTTT
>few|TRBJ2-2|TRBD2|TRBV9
CASSVSPSGSRSGELFF
TGTGCCAGCAGCGTATCGCCTAGCGGGAGTAGATCCGGGGAGCTGTTTTTT